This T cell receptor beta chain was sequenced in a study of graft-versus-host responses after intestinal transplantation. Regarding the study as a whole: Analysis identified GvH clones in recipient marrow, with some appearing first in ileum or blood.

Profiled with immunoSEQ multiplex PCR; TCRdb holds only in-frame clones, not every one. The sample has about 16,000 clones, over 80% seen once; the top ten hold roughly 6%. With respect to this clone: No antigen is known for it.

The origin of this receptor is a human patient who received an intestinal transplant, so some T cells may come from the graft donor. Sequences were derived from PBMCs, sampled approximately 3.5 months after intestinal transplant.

The CDR3 region is CASRVPGGPYEQYF. In nucleotides, the CDR3 is TGTGCCAGCAGGGTTCCAGGGGGCCCCTACGAGCAGTACTTC. V usage is TRBV28 and J usage is TRBJ2-7; 8 bases map to TRBD1. Germline assignment: CDR1 MDHEN and CDR2 SYDVKM. The trim removed 6 bases at V and 2 bases at J, leaving 6 bases unmatched. The CDR3 is 14 residues long.